This TCR beta chain was observed in a study of T cell responses to AZD1222 COVID-19 vaccine. Whole-study results and caveats: Repertoires were sampled only after the peak T cell response. At baseline, seropositivity was found in only six or seven AZD1222 recipients. Recipients of two AZD1222 doses showed rising Spike-specific TCR breadth and depth.

TCRdb's table, derived via immunoSEQ multiplex PCR, lists solely in-frame clones and lacks some. The table lists tens of thousands of clones, less than 95% of them singletons, with roughly 5% in the top ten. Concerning this clone itself: Its antigen is unidentified.

The CDR3 extends over 18 amino acids. From germline, CDR1 is SGHVS and CDR2 FQNEAQ. With V trimmed by 2 bases and J by 2 bases, 8 bases remained unmatched. The clonotype originates from an adult who received the AZD1222 COVID-19 vaccine. This specimen was peripheral blood, taken 28 days after the second AZD1222 dose. This chain joins TRBV7-8 and TRBJ2-5; 13 bases map to TRBD2. The CDR3: CASSLQTSGGSSQETQYF. CDR3 nucleotide sequence: TGTGCCAGCAGCTTACAGACTAGCGGGGGGTCTTCACAAGAGACCCAGTACTTC.